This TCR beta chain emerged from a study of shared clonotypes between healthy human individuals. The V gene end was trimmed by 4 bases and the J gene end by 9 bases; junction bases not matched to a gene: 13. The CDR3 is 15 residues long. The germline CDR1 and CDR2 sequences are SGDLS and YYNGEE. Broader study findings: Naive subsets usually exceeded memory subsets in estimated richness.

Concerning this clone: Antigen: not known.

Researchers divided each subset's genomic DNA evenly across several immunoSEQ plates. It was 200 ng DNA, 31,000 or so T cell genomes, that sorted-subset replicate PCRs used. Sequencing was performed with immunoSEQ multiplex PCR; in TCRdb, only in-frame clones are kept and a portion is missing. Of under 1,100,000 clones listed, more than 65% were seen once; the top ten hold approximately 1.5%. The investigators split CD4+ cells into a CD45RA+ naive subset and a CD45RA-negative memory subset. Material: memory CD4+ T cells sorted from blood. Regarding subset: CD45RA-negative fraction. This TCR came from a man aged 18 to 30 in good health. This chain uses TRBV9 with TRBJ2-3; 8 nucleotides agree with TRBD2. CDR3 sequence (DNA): TGTGCCAGCAGCCTACACGGGACTAGTGTTGGAACGCAGTATTTT. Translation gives CASSLHGTSVGTQYF.